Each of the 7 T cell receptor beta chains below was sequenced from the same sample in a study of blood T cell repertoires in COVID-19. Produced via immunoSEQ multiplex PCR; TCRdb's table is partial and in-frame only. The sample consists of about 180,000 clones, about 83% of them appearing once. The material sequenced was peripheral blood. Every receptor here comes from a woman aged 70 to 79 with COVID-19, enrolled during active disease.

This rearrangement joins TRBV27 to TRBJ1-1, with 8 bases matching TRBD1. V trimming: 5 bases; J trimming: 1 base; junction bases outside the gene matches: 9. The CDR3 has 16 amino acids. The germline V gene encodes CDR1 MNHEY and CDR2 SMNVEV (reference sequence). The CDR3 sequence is CASSQDRGTTNTEAFF. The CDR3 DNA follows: TGTGCCAGCAGTCAAGACAGGGGTACTACGAACACTGAAGCTTTCTTT.

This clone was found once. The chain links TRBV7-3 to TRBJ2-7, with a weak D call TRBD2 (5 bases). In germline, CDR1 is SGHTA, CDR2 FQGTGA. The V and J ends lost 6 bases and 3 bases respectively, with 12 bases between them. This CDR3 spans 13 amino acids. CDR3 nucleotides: TGTGCCAGCAGTCCTGGAGGCCGCTACGAGCAGTACTTC. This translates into CASSPGGRYEQYF.

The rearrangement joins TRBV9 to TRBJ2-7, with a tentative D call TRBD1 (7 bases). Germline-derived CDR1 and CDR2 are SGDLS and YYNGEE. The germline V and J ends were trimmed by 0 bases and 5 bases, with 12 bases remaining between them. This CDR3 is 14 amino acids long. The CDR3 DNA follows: TGTGCCAGCAGCGTAGTCGCAGGGGGGAACGAGCAGTACTTC. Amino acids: CASSVVAGGNEQYF.

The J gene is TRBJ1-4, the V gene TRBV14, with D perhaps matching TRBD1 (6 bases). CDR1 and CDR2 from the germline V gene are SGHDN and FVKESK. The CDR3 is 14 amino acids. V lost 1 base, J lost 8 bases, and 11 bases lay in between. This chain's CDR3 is CASSQVAGDEKLFF. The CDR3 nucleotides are TGTGCCAGCAGCCAAGTCGCAGGGGACGAAAAACTGTTTTTT.

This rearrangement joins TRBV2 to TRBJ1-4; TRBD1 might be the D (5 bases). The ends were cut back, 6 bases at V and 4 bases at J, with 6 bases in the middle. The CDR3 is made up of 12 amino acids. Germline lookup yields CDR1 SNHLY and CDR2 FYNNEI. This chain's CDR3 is CASRQGNEKLFF. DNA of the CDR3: TGTGCCAGCAGGCAGGGTAATGAAAAACTGTTTTTT.

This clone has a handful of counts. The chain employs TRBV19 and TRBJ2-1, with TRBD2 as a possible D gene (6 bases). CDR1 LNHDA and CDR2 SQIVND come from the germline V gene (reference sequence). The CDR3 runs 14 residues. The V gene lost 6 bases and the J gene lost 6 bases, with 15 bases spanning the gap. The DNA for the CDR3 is TGTGCCAGTAGCCGACTAGATGGGTCCAATGAGCAGTTCTTC. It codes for CASSRLDGSNEQFF. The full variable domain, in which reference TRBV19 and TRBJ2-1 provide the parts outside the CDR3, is DGGITQSPKYLFRKEGQNVTLSCEQNLNHDAMYWYRQDPGQGLRLIYYSQIVNDFQKGDIAEGYSVSREKKESFPLTVTSAQKNPTAFYLCASSRLDGSNEQFFGPGTRLTVL.

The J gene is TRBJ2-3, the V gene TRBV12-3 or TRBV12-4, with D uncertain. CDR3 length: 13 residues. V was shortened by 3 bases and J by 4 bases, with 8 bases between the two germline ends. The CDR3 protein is CASSFNSADTQYF. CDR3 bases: TGTGCCAGCAGTTTTAATTCGGCAGATACGCAGTATTTT.